This T cell receptor (beta chain) was observed in a study of blood T cell repertoires in COVID-19. Original handling: Estimation of nucleated cell counts relied on the amplification of reference gene primers. Clones were read by immunoSEQ multiplex PCR, and TCRdb kept only the in-frame ones, dropping some. That table furnishes V, J and clone size, whereas the DNA furnished D and trimming. There are about 160,000 clones in the sample; 85% to 95% occur only once, and about 5% lies in the top ten. This CDR3 is 15 amino acids long. Looked up from germline, CDR1 is MNHEY and CDR2 is SVGAGI. Trimming shortened V by 0 bases and J by 6 bases, and 11 bases separated the two germline ends.

The clonotype originates from a woman aged 45-59 years with acute or convalescent COVID-19. This chain uses TRBV6-5 with TRBJ2-2, with D perhaps TRBD2 (6 bases). Sequenced material: peripheral blood. The CDR3 here is CASSYSQTGAGELFF. CDR3 in DNA: TGTGCCAGCAGTTACTCACAAACGGGGGCCGGGGAGCTGTTTTTT.